Shown below are 18 T cell receptor beta chains from a single sample sequenced in a study of a mutant IDH1 vaccine in newly diagnosed glioma. Documented time point: baseline, week 1 (first vaccination visit). The sample's treatment: pre-vaccination baseline after standard-of-care therapy. Profiling relied on immunoSEQ multiplex PCR, and the TCRdb table lists in-frame clones only, not all of them. The sample holds tens of thousands of clones; approximately 89% are singletons and the top ten take about 9.2%. Sequenced material: PBMCs, taken from a glioma patient treated with radiotherapy, temozolomide or both. The receptor source for this set is a man aged 25-40 years with glioma.

This clone was counted between two and nine times. The J gene is TRBJ1-4, the V gene TRBV27; TRBD1 agrees at 11 bases. Per germline, CDR1 MNHEY and CDR2 SMNVEV (reference sequence). This CDR3 is built from 19 residues. The J segment lost 5 bases and the V segment lost 2 bases, leaving 13 bases of the junction unmatched. Written as DNA, the CDR3 is TGTGCCAGCAGTTTAAGAGGACAGGGGGCTGTCGGCCGAAATGAAAAACTGTTTTTT. It yields the protein CASSLRGQGAVGRNEKLFF.

The rearrangement links TRBV5-1 to TRBJ1-5; D might be TRBD1 (5 bases). The germline CDR1 and CDR2 sequences are SGHRS and YFSETQ. CDR3 size: 14 residues. The ends were cut back, 0 bases at V and 5 bases at J, with 9 bases in the middle. CDR3 nucleotides: TGCGCCAGCAGCTTGGGAGGGACCCATCAGCCCCAGCATTTT. The encoded protein is CASSLGGTHQPQHF. Complete variable domain (other parts from reference TRBV5-1 and TRBJ1-5): KAGVTQTPRYLIKTRGQQVTLSCSPISGHRSVSWYQQTPGQGLQFLFEYFSETQRNKGNFPGRFSGRQFSNSRSEMNVSTLELGDSALYLCASSLGGTHQPQHFGDGTRLSIL.

CDR3 nucleotide sequence: TGCGCCAGCAGCTTGGTTGCAGGGAGTTACAATGAGCAGTTCTTC. Its translation: CASSLVAGSYNEQFF. The chain recombines TRBV5-1 with TRBJ2-1; the D call may be TRBD1 or TRBD2 (5 bases each). This CDR3 comprises 15 residues. Germline V gene sequence: CDR1 SGHRS, CDR2 YFSETQ. With 0 bases removed from V and 4 bases from J, the gap between germline ends came to 11 bases.

This chain links TRBV6-6 with TRBJ1-5; D is uncertain. The germline CDR1 and CDR2 sequences are MNHNY and SVGAGI (reference sequence). This CDR3 is 13 amino acids long. The V end was cut by 6 bases, the J end by 4 bases, with 10 bases between. The CDR3 DNA sequence: TGTGCCAGCAGCGAACAAGGAAATCAGCCCCAGCATTTT. It codes for CASSEQGNQPQHF.

The chain uses TRBV7-2 and TRBJ2-2; D is possibly TRBD1 (6 bases). Trimming took off 5 bases at V and 0 bases at J, with 10 bases between the two ends. Germline V gene lookup returns CDR1 SGHTA and CDR2 FQGNSA. The CDR3 covers 15 residues. CDR3 protein: CASSLRTANTGELFF. CDR3 coding DNA: TGTGCCAGCAGCCTCAGGACAGCGAACACCGGGGAGCTGTTTTTT.

J is TRBJ2-7 and V is TRBV5-1, with 10 bases fitting TRBD2. The V and J ends lost 4 bases and 2 bases, in that order; junction bases with no gene match: 6. The CDR3 is made up of 15 amino acids. CDR1 is SGHRS and CDR2 is YFSETQ in the germline V gene. This CDR3 is CASSGGLAETYEQYF. CDR3 coding DNA: TGCGCCAGCAGCGGTGGACTAGCGGAAACCTACGAGCAGTACTTC.

The chain couples TRBV5-1 to TRBJ2-3; D ambiguous. Per the germline V gene, CDR1 is SGHRS and CDR2 is YFSETQ. The CDR3 spans 16 residues. The germline V and J ends were trimmed by 4 bases and 0 bases, with 15 bases remaining between them. The CDR3, as DNA: TGCGCCAGCAGCCCAAGTAGGGCCTATAGCACAGATACGCAGTATTTT. Translated: CASSPSRAYSTDTQYF.

The CDR3 coding sequence is TGCAGCGTAGCGGGAGGGTACGGGGAGCTGTTTTTT. Protein product: CSVAGGYGELFF. V usage is TRBV29-1 and J usage is TRBJ2-2, with 10 bases aligning to TRBD2. Germline V CDR1 and CDR2: SQVTM, ANQGSEA. Trimming at V came to 6 bases and at J to 7 bases, leaving 2 bases not matched to a gene. This CDR3 spans 12 amino acids.

The chain joins TRBV2 to TRBJ2-7, with 7 bases aligning to TRBD1. Trimming cost V 5 bases and J 2 bases; bases outside gene matches: 9. Germline V gene lookup returns CDR1 SNHLY and CDR2 FYNNEI. This CDR3 is 15 amino acids long. CDR3 amino acids: CASSQNRGPAYEQYF. The CDR3 bases are TGTGCCAGCAGTCAAAACAGGGGCCCTGCCTACGAGCAGTACTTC.

The V call is TRBV30, the J call TRBJ2-5, with a possible D match to TRBD2 (5 bases). The germline V gene has CDR1 GTSNPN and CDR2 SVGIG (reference sequence). V was pared by 0 bases and J by 5 bases, with 10 bases between. This CDR3 is 13 amino acids long. This chain's CDR3 is CAWSVEGGETQYF. CDR3 bases: TGTGCCTGGAGTGTAGAGGGTGGGGAGACCCAGTACTTC.

The sample holds a few counts of this clone. The chain combines TRBV18 with TRBJ2-2, with D unclear. V was pared by 6 bases and J by 0 bases, with 11 bases between. The CDR3 loop spans 15 amino acids. In germline, CDR1 is KGHSH, CDR2 LQKENI. In nucleotides, the CDR3 is TGTGCCAGCTCGTATAGCAGGACGAACACCGGGGAGCTGTTTTTT. Its translation: CASSYSRTNTGELFF.

V gene TRBV7-9 combines with J gene TRBJ1-2, with 8 bases aligning to TRBD1. V shed 7 bases, J shed 4 bases, and the junction held 11 bases outside the gene matches. The CDR3 totals 15 residues. CDR1 SEHNR and CDR2 FQNEAQ come from the germline V gene (reference sequence). CDR3 DNA: TGTGCCAGCACTCCCCAGGGGGCCCTTATCTATGGCTACACCTTC. Translated, it gives CASTPQGALIYGYTF.

V usage is TRBV18 and J usage is TRBJ2-3; D remains ambiguous. The ends were cut back, 3 bases at V and 1 base at J, with 8 bases in the middle. CDR3 length: 14 residues. The V gene's germline CDR1 is KGHSH and CDR2 LQKENI. In DNA, the CDR3 is TGTGCCAGCTCACCCACTAAGGGCACAGATACGCAGTATTTT. As protein: CASSPTKGTDTQYF.

The gene calls are TRBV30 and TRBJ1-1; 10 nucleotides align to TRBD1. J lost 1 base, V lost 0 bases, and 5 bases had no gene match. The length of the CDR3 is 16 residues. Per germline, CDR1 GTSNPN and CDR2 SVGIG (reference sequence). CDR3 in DNA: TGTGCCTGGAGTGTACGGTGGGACAGGGGGAACACTGAAGCTTTCTTT. Encoded protein: CAWSVRWDRGNTEAFF. Full variable domain (missing parts from reference TRBV30 and TRBJ1-1): SQTIHQWPATLVQPVGSPLSLECTVEGTSNPNLYWYRQAAGRGLQLLFYSVGIGQISSEVPQNLSASRPQDRQFILSSKKLLLSDSGFYLCAWSVRWDRGNTEAFFGQGTRLTVV.

This rearrangement joins TRBV5-1 to TRBJ1-1, with D uncertain. Germline V gene sequence: CDR1 SGHRS, CDR2 YFSETQ. CDR3 length: 14 residues. V was clipped by 3 bases and J by 2 bases, with 11 bases between them. CDR3 DNA: TGCGCCAGCAGCTCCTTCACACTAAACACTGAAGCTTTCTTT. The encoded protein is CASSSFTLNTEAFF.

The J gene is TRBJ1-4, the V gene TRBV15, with 9 bases fitting TRBD1. Trimming removed 2 bases from V and 2 bases from J; junction bases left unmatched: 15. CDR3 length: 20 residues. In germline, CDR1 is LNHNV, CDR2 YYDKDF (reference sequence). The CDR3 DNA reads as TGTGCCACCAGCAGAACCGGGACAGGGATATTTATAGACACTAATGAAAAACTGTTTTTT. Translating gives CATSRTGTGIFIDTNEKLFF.

The chain is built from TRBV7-9 and TRBJ1-2; D is undetermined. This CDR3 is 12 amino acids long. Per germline, CDR1 SEHNR and CDR2 FQNEAQ (reference sequence). Trimming cost V 5 bases and J 8 bases, with 12 bases left between them. In nucleotides, the CDR3 is TGTGCCAGCAGCCCCCGAGGTCCCGGCTACACCTTC. Protein product: CASSPRGPGYTF.

The chain joins TRBV19 to TRBJ1-5; 10 positions agree with TRBD1. Germline CDR1 LNHDA, CDR2 SQIVND (reference sequence). This CDR3 has 17 residues. V trimming: 4 bases; J trimming: 1 base; junction bases outside the gene matches: 7. CDR3 coding DNA: TGTGCCAGTAGTACAGACAGGGGGCCGGGGAGCAATCAGCCCCAGCATTTT. Translating it yields CASSTDRGPGSNQPQHF.